This record covers a single T cell receptor (beta chain). The target antigen is unknown. These data are taken from a study of T cell repertoires in cytomegalovirus infection. Study information: TCR beta signatures that were public indicated CMV infection and matching HLA type.

Germline values: CDR1 DFQATT, CDR2 SNEGSKA (reference sequence). CDR3 size: 18 residues. With 7 bases removed from V and 1 base from J, the gap between germline ends came to 27 bases. Overall study findings and caveats: Within the response measured ex vivo, HLA-C-restricted CMV-specific TCR beta clonotypes were dominant. Summed public TCR beta family frequency identified CMV carriers bearing the relevant HLA.

TCRdb reanalysed the reads using MiXCR and keeps one entry per CDR3 protein. The sample has roughly 630,000 distinct CDR3 sequences, roughly a quarter seen once; the top ten hold roughly 8%. The chain couples TRBV20-1 to TRBJ2-3; D possibly uses TRBD1 or TRBD2 (5 bases each). The TCR sequence derives from a human donor in good health (CMV status not recorded). Some clones in this sample may be carry-over from other donors' samples. Sequences were obtained from CD8+ T cells from PBMCs. The chain's CDR3 is CSVLRDELFTLGTDTQYF. CDR3 bases: TGCAGTGTTCTCCGGGACGAGCTCTTTACTTTAGGCACAGATACGCAGTATTTT.